This TCR beta chain was profiled in a study of T cells after yellow fever vaccination (dated by TCRdb to between 2018 and 2021). About the full investigation: The SMART-Seq v4 Ultra Low Input RNA kit was used to prepare libraries from fractions with low cell numbers. To track T-cell clones before and after primary and booster YFV17D yellow fever vaccination, bulk TCR alpha and beta repertoires were sequenced longitudinally. Two healthy male donors, one aged 18 to 29 and one aged 30 to 39 years, were included in the cohort. Blood samples were taken at several timepoints before and after primary and secondary immunization, and bulk PBMC replicates and cell subsets were isolated.

In the germline V gene, CDR1 corresponds to SGHDN and CDR2 to FVKESK. V is pruned by 3 bases and J by 4 bases, leaving 6 bases of the junction without a gene match. The CDR3 runs 15 residues from the cysteine to the phenylalanine. Of all the DNA, just the CDR3 is kept, 45 bases in frame from base 1. TCR cDNA was made using 5'RACE template switching, a step that added a universal primer site and unique molecular identifiers. Priming for cDNA synthesis came from both the TCR alpha and TCR beta constant segments. Two PCR steps were used to amplify libraries, with sample barcodes and sequencing adapters being added in the second step. Sequencing of libraries was performed on Illumina HiSeq 2500 (2x100 bp) or NovaSeq (2x150 bp). On the authors' methods: MIGEC was used to demultiplex reads and collapse the reads into UMI consensus sequences, and MiXCR was used for V(D)J alignment. Using edgeR on replicate PBMC samples, clonotypes were called vaccine-responding if FDR was below 0.01 and the log2 fold change was above 5 up to day 15. Each bulk clonotype was labeled CD4 or CD8 based on which sequenced repertoire, CD4 or CD8, contained the clonotype at higher abundance. NS4B-specific clonotypes were defined as those at least 10-fold enriched in dextramer-positive over dextramer-negative fractions; CD4-biased clonotypes were excluded. TCRdb took the public reads, trimmed them with fastp at Q25, ran MiXCR for clone calling and kept in-frame beta chains. Each CDR3 protein gets just one entry, which takes the most common genes and DNA from the rows behind it. TCRdb assigned the V and J calls; the authors' analysis was not used. A total of more than 35,000 distinct CDR3 sequences appear in this sample, roughly 7.1% of them only once. The top ten clonotypes cover approximately 15% of the sample.

The sample's treatment or condition label is to be understood as: live attenuated yellow fever vaccine strain. PBMCs were isolated from peripheral blood using a standard Ficoll-Paque protocol. Epitope-specific CD8 T cells were sorted using a dextramer loaded with the yellow fever NS4B epitope peptide, with anti-CD3 and anti-CD8 staining. TriZol was used to extract RNA from bulk PBMCs, CD4 and CD8 fractions, and dextramer-positive and dextramer-negative fractions. This clonotype was seen ten or more times. Base qualities are not recorded, but no much larger clone differs from it by a single base. Broader findings and caveats from the paper: After the booster, most clones that had expanded after primary vaccination were detected again (about 95% of CD4 and around 88% of CD8), suggesting broad maintenance of memory. Because the study included only a couple of donors, the extent to which the findings can be generalized is limited. A small fraction of clonotypes showed up in both the CD4 and CD8 compartments, probably as a result of convergent recombination. Computational filtering was required because FACS-sorted repertoires could contain abundant contaminating clonotypes from the bulk population. The secondary T-cell response was weaker than the primary response but faster, peaking on day 5 instead of day 15.

The chain employs TRBV14 and TRBJ2-7, with TRBD2 matching 10 junction bases. This specimen was CD8+ T cells not binding an NS4B(214-222) dextramer, sorted from PBMCs, taken 45 days after the yellow fever booster vaccination. This specimen's cell subset or site label, interpreted: NS4B epitope dextramer-negative CD8 T cells. This TCR came from a man between 25 and 39 years old who received the YFV17D yellow fever vaccine. The CDR3 region: CASSQGLAGVYEQYF. The nucleotide sequence reads as follows: TGTGCCAGCAGCCAGGGGCTAGCGGGAGTTTACGAGCAGTACTTC.